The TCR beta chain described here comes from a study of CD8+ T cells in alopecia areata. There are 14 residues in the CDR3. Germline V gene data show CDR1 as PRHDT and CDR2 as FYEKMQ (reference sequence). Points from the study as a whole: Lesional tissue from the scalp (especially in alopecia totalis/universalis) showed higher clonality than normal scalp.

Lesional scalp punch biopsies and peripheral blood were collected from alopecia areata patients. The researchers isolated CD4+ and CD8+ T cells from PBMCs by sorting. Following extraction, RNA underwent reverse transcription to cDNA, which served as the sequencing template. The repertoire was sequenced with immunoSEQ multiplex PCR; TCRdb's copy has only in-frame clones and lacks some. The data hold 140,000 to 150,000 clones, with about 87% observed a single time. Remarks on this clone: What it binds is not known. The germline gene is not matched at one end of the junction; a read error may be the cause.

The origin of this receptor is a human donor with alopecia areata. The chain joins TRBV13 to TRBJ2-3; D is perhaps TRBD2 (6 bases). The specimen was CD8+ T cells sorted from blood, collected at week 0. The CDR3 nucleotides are TGTGCCAGCGGACGTCGGACTATGTCGGATACGCGGTATTTT. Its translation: CASGRRTMSDTRYF.